This paragraph reports one T cell receptor beta chain. The data originate from a study of shared clonotypes between healthy human individuals. The CDR3 has 16 residues. Trimming left V 4 bases short and J 0 bases short, with 16 bases between. Per the germline V gene, CDR1 is SGHDT and CDR2 is YYEEEE. The data were produced by immunoSEQ multiplex PCR, yet TCRdb's version contains in-frame clones alone and is incomplete. The data contain some 1.5 million clones, roughly 96% of them singletons. Sequencing was carried out using naive CD4+ T cells sorted from blood. Subset indicated: CD45RA+ positively selected. This sequence was found in a man under 40 in good health. The genes are TRBV5-6 and TRBJ1-2; a possible D gene is TRBD1 (6 bases). The CDR3: CASSIPGGHANYGYTF. CDR3 nucleotides: TGTGCCAGCAGCATACCGGGGGGGCACGCTAACTATGGCTACACCTTC.